This T cell receptor (beta chain) was sequenced in a study of early T cells in non-severe SARS-CoV-2 infection. The wider study: Chains were unpaired, as sequencing was done on bulk RNA from unsorted whole blood. Regarding the study as a whole: Anti-spike CD8 responses were favored in VDJdb matching, and private and CD4 specificities were missed.

V lost 7 bases and J 6 bases, leaving 15 bases between the germline ends. In germline, CDR1 is MNHNS, CDR2 SASEGT. The CDR3 spans 14 residues. Regarding this clonotype: What it recognizes is unknown.

Individual cDNA molecules received unique molecular identifiers. In TCRdb, the 5' RACE reads were re-called with MiXCR into one record per CDR3 protein. The repertoire holds more than 95,000 distinct CDR3 sequences, around a sixth seen once, with 0.95% to 1.5% in the top ten. The sample taken for sequencing was whole blood. The rearrangement links TRBV6-1 to TRBJ2-2; a possible D gene is TRBD2 (6 bases). The clonotype comes from an adult who was a healthcare worker with PCR-confirmed SARS-CoV-2 infection or an uninfected control (not recorded which). The CDR3 loop is CASTPDGGAGELFF. Here the CDR3 DNA reads TGTGCCAGCACCCCCGACGGCGGGGCCGGGGAGCTGTTTTTT.